The clone carrying this TCR beta chain was detected only a few times. These data are taken from a study of blood T cell repertoires in COVID-19. Study summary: Acute-phase and convalescent COVID-19 samples originated in the United States, Italy and Spain.

V was clipped by 2 bases and J by 5 bases, with 9 bases between them. CDR3 size: 13 residues. In the study's own analysis: Estimation of nucleated cell counts relied on the amplification of reference gene primers. Some clones are missing from TCRdb's copy, which holds only in-frame ones; the method was immunoSEQ multiplex PCR. That table furnishes V, J and clone size, whereas the DNA furnished D and trimming. This sample has 150,000 to 200,000 clones, with about 88% found just once. The TCR sequence derives from a woman over 75 with acute or convalescent COVID-19. V usage is TRBV12-3 or TRBV12-4 and J usage is TRBJ1-1, with unresolved D. The sample consisted of peripheral blood. In DNA form, the CDR3 reads TGTGCCAGCAGTTTAACGGGTAGGACTGAAGCTTTCTTT. It is translated as CASSLTGRTEAFF.